A single sample gave rise to the 10 T cell receptor beta chains below, sequenced in a study of control samples from healthy donors and cancer patients. Produced via immunoSEQ multiplex PCR; TCRdb's table is partial and in-frame only. In the table there are about 44,000 clones, 70% of which are singletons. The specimen sequenced was formalin-fixed, paraffin-embedded tissue. All receptors come from a male donor with melanoma.

V is TRBV4-2 and J is TRBJ2-5; 7 bases are shared with TRBD2. Per the germline V gene, CDR1 is LGHNA and CDR2 is YNFKEQ. J was trimmed by 5 bases and V by 3 bases; bases with no gene match: 12. The CDR3 runs 16 residues. CDR3 sequence reads: CASSQGSAGAGETQYF. CDR3 DNA: TGTGCCAGCAGCCAGGGGAGCGCGGGAGCCGGGGAGACCCAGTACTTC.

V gene TRBV10-3 combines with J gene TRBJ2-3; 12 positions agree with TRBD1. The CDR3 totals 16 residues. Per germline, CDR1 ENHRY and CDR2 SYGVKD. Germline trimming cut 0 bases from V and 3 bases from J; bases unmatched to any gene: 1. The DNA for the CDR3 is TGTGCCATCAGTGAGTCGGGACAGGGGGCGACAGATACGCAGTATTTT. Translated, it gives CAISESGQGATDTQYF.

CDR3 sequence reads: CASSLGQSYEQYF. In DNA form, the CDR3 reads TGTGCCAGCAGTTTAGGACAGAGCTACGAGCAGTACTTC. This chain joins TRBV2 and TRBJ2-7; D is perhaps TRBD1 (6 bases). The germline gives CDR1 SNHLY, CDR2 FYNNEI. V was cut by 5 bases and J by 3 bases, with 11 bases left in between. This CDR3 region has 13 residues.

On this clone itself: The junction departs from germline at one end; a sequencing error may be responsible. The sample has other DNA sequences that encode this CDR3 too. J is TRBJ2-5 and V is TRBV9, with 7 positions matching TRBD2. The CDR3 has 15 amino acids. The V gene's germline CDR1 is SGDLS and CDR2 YYNGEE. CDR3 DNA: TGTGCCAGCAGCGTATTAGGGGAGGGCCGGGAGACCCAATACTTC. This encodes CASSVLGEGRETQYF. Full variable domain (rest looked up from reference TRBV9 and TRBJ2-5): DSGVTQTPKHLITATGQRVTLRCSPRSGDLSVYWYQQSLDQGLQFLIQYYNGEERAKGNILERFSAQQFPDLHSELNLSSLELGDSALYFCASSVLGEGRETQYFGPGTRLLVL.

The rearrangement joins TRBV10-3 to TRBJ2-7, with 15 bases that match TRBD2. The CDR3 contains 15 residues. Losses at the gene ends were 3 bases for V and 6 bases for J; bases not matched to a gene: 3. Germline CDR1 reads ENHRY; CDR2 reads SYGVKD. The CDR3: CAISDPGLAGGEQYF. The CDR3 DNA reads TGTGCCATCAGTGATCCGGGACTAGCGGGAGGCGAGCAGTACTTC.

This clone appeared a single time. CDR3 in amino acids: CASSLTDYGYTF. Here the CDR3 DNA reads TGTGCCAGCAGCTTGACAGACTATGGCTACACCTTC. This chain joins TRBV5-5 and TRBJ1-2; D is ambiguous. The CDR3 contains 12 residues. The germline CDR1 and CDR2 sequences are SGHKS and YYEKEE (reference sequence). V was trimmed by 1 base and J by 3 bases, leaving 4 bases between them.

The CDR3 loop reads CSVSGGRGEQYF. The CDR3 DNA reads as TGCAGCGTTTCCGGTGGGAGAGGCGAGCAGTACTTC. The V call is TRBV29-1, the J call TRBJ2-7, with D perhaps TRBD2 (5 bases). The CDR3 extends over 12 amino acids. V was trimmed by 5 bases and J by 6 bases, leaving 14 bases between them. Germline V lookup: CDR1 SQVTM, CDR2 ANQGSEA.

Remarks on this clone: The junction departs from germline at one end; a sequencing error may be responsible. The chain is built from TRBV7-7 and TRBJ2-6; 7 positions agree with TRBD1. CDR1 SSHAT and CDR2 FNYEAQ come from the germline V gene (reference sequence). CDR3 length equals 17 residues. CDR3 DNA: TGTGCTAGCAGCCATTTGACAGGGACCCCCGGGGCCAACGTCCTGACTTTC. As protein: CASSHLTGTPGANVLTF.

The chain combines TRBV6-4 with TRBJ2-3; D remains unclear. The V end lost 6 bases, the J end lost 5 bases, and 12 bases lay between the germline ends. The CDR3 runs 13 residues. From germline, CDR1 is MRHNA and CDR2 SNTAGT. The CDR3 spells CASSNLGGDTQYF. The DNA of the CDR3 is TGTGCCAGCAGCAACCTAGGTGGAGATACGCAGTATTTT.

The V call is TRBV20-1, the J call TRBJ2-1; TRBD1 might be the D (6 bases). The CDR3 sequence is 11 residues long. Trimming pared 2 bases from V and 10 bases from J, leaving 9 bases between. Germline values: CDR1 DFQATT, CDR2 SNEGSKA (reference sequence). CDR3 nucleotide sequence: TGCAGTGCTAGAAAGGGGGTGGAGCAGTTCTTC. The encoded protein is CSARKGVEQFF.